The 21 T cell receptor beta chains reported below all come from one sample, sequenced in a study of blood T cells in healthy people across ages. The authors ran a second PCR of roughly 7 to 11 cycles using a sample-barcoded 5' primer and a J-beta primer mix. TCRdb re-called the 5' RACE reads with MiXCR, one entry per CDR3 protein. The sample carries about 1.5 million distinct CDR3 sequences, approximately 42% recorded once. Sequences were obtained from blood. These receptors originate from a woman aged 18-30 years in good health.

This clonotype was counted only a few times. The chain uses TRBV20-1 and TRBJ2-7; 8 nucleotides line up with TRBD1. The germline V gene has CDR1 DFQATT and CDR2 SNEGSKA (reference sequence). The CDR3 totals 13 residues. V shed 6 bases and J 3 bases; nucleotides not matched to a gene: 7. As DNA, the CDR3 is TGCAGTGCCCTAGGACAGGGAAACTACGAGCAGTACTTC. The encoded protein is CSALGQGNYEQYF.

The chain combines TRBV7-2 with TRBJ2-3; a weak D match, TRBD2 (5 bases). Germline loops: CDR1 SGHTA, CDR2 FQGNSA. The CDR3 has 14 residues. V gave up 5 bases and J gave up 4 bases, with 13 bases separating them. The CDR3 coding sequence is TGTGCCAGCAGCCCTACTAGGATCCCAGATACGCAGTATTTT. It is translated as CASSPTRIPDTQYF.

The chain has TRBV2 and TRBJ1-5; 8 bases line up with TRBD1. With 2 bases clipped from V and 4 bases from J, the junction kept 1 base outside the gene matches. The CDR3 totals 14 residues. Germline CDR1 and CDR2: SNHLY and FYNNEI. The CDR3 protein is CASSEQGANQPQHF. For the CDR3, the DNA is TGTGCCAGCAGTGAACAGGGGGCGAATCAGCCCCAGCATTTT.

The V and J genes are TRBV5-1 and TRBJ1-2, with no clear D. V lost 0 bases and J 7 bases, leaving 10 bases between the germline ends. Germline values: CDR1 SGHRS, CDR2 YFSETQ. This CDR3 is built from 13 residues. The CDR3 bases are TGCGCCAGCAGCTTGGAACTTGACGGTGGCTACACCTTC. It encodes CASSLELDGGYTF.

The chain joins TRBV7-2 to TRBJ2-5, with D perhaps matching TRBD1 or TRBD2 (6 bases each). Trimming cost V 5 bases and J 7 bases, with 23 bases left between them. Germline CDR1 SGHTA, CDR2 FQGNSA. The length of the CDR3 is 16 residues. The CDR3 DNA reads TGTGCCAGCAGCCCTCTGGGGGGCCCCCAAGGGGTGACCCAGTACTTC. Protein product: CASSPLGGPQGVTQYF.

This clonotype was seen only a few times. The V and J genes are TRBV20-1 and TRBJ2-3; 12 bases match TRBD1. This CDR3 is 14 amino acids long. CDR1 DFQATT and CDR2 SNEGSKA come from the germline V gene (reference sequence). The CDR3: CSAWGQGATDTQYF. The CDR3 nucleotides are TGCAGCGCCTGGGGACAGGGGGCCACAGATACGCAGTATTTT.

The chain is built from TRBV5-1 and TRBJ2-1, with TRBD2 matching over 10 bases. V dropped 4 bases and J dropped 15; count of bases not matched to a gene: 16. Germline V gene sequence: CDR1 SGHRS, CDR2 YFSETQ. The CDR3 extends over 15 amino acids. DNA of the CDR3: TGCGCCAGCAGCCGAGGCCAAGCGGGAGGGCCGAATTCGTTCTTC. Translation: CASSRGQAGGPNSFF.

The chain recombines TRBV4-1 with TRBJ2-7, with 9 bases identical to TRBD1. CDR3 length equals 18 residues. Trimming at V came to 0 bases and at J to 2 bases, leaving 11 bases not matched to a gene. In germline, CDR1 is MGHRA, CDR2 YSYEKL. The CDR3 DNA reads TGCGCCAGCAGCCAAGAATACGCCGGACAGGGGCGGACCTACGAGCAGTACTTC. It codes for CASSQEYAGQGRTYEQYF.

The V gene is TRBV4-1, the J gene TRBJ2-3, with unresolved D. This CDR3 spans 17 amino acids. Germline CDR1 and CDR2: MGHRA and YSYEKL. The ends were cut back, 3 bases at V and 0 bases at J, with 16 bases in the middle. Here the CDR3 reads CASSQAWSRASTDTQYF. The CDR3 DNA is TGCGCCAGCAGCCAGGCCTGGAGTAGAGCTAGCACAGATACGCAGTATTTT.

The V and J genes are TRBV7-9 and TRBJ1-1; D remains ambiguous. Germline CDR1 and CDR2: SEHNR and FQNEAQ (reference sequence). The CDR3 is 14 amino acids. Trimming left V 1 base short and J 7 bases short, with 13 bases between. The CDR3 sequence is CASSLDARASEAFF. CDR3 nucleotide sequence: TGTGCCAGCAGCTTAGATGCCCGGGCTAGTGAAGCTTTCTTT. Variable domain in full (rest from reference TRBV7-9 and TRBJ1-1): DTGVSQNPRHKITKRGQNVTFRCDPISEHNRLYWYRQTLGQGPEFLTYFQNEAQLEKSRLLSDRFSAERPKGSFSTLEIQRTEQGDSAMYLCASSLDARASEAFFGQGTRLTVV.

The chain links TRBV30 to TRBJ2-3; maybe TRBD2 (5 bases). V lost 2 bases, J lost 6 bases, and 9 bases lay in between. CDR3 length equals 12 residues. Germline-derived CDR1 and CDR2 are GTSNPN and SVGIG (reference sequence). CDR3 in amino acids: CAWSRGGDTQYF. The DNA of the CDR3 is TGTGCCTGGAGTCGGGGTGGGGATACGCAGTATTTT. Variable domain in full (rest from reference TRBV30 and TRBJ2-3): SQTIHQWPATLVQPVGSPLSLECTVEGTSNPNLYWYRQAAGRGLQLLFYSVGIGQISSEVPQNLSASRPQDRQFILSSKKLLLSDSGFYLCAWSRGGDTQYFGPGTRLTVL.

The V call is TRBV20-1, the J call TRBJ2-6, with D unresolved. The CDR3 sequence is 14 residues long. The germline gives CDR1 DFQATT, CDR2 SNEGSKA (reference sequence). The germline V and J ends were trimmed by 0 bases and 0 bases, with 3 bases remaining between them. CDR3 in DNA: TGCAGTGCTAGAGACAGCTCTGGGGCCAACGTCCTGACTTTC. It is translated as CSARDSSGANVLTF.

This chain uses TRBV10-2 with TRBJ2-2; 7 bases line up with TRBD1. There are 14 residues in the CDR3. V lost 10 bases, J lost 5 bases, and 10 bases stayed unmatched. Germline CDR1 and CDR2: WSHSY and SAAADI. This CDR3 reads CATPPTGKTGELFF. The CDR3 nucleotides are TGCGCCACGCCTCCGACAGGGAAGACCGGGGAGCTGTTTTTT.

This clonotype has only a few counts. In DNA form, the CDR3 reads TGTGCCAGCAGGACAGAAGGACAGTACTATGGCTACACCTTC. Its protein is CASRTEGQYYGYTF. The J gene is TRBJ1-2, the V gene TRBV5-6; D is possibly TRBD1 (6 bases). The CDR3 consists of 14 residues. CDR1 is SGHDT, CDR2 YYEEEE, per germline. V lost 5 bases to trimming and J lost 3 bases, with 14 bases between them.

The chain carries TRBV5-5 and TRBJ2-7; the D gene could be TRBD1 or TRBD2 (5 bases each). The J call may be mistaken, given a closer DNA end match to TRBJ2-5. The CDR3 extends over 14 amino acids. The V gene's germline CDR1 is SGHKS and CDR2 YYEKEE (reference sequence). The CDR3 DNA sequence: TGTGCCAGCAGCTCGGGGACCCTGGCACAGACCCAGTACTTC. Translated: CASSSGTLAQTQYF.

The rearrangement joins TRBV19 to TRBJ2-5, with 11 bases lining up with TRBD2. This CDR3 comprises 20 residues. V gave up 5 bases and J gave up 11 bases; unmatched junction bases: 28. Germline V gene sequence: CDR1 LNHDA, CDR2 SQIVND (reference sequence). CDR3 sequence (DNA): TGTGCCAGTAGTGCCGTTGTAGCGGGACTAGCGGACGGGCGTTGGGATGAGCAGTACTTC. It is translated as CASSAVVAGLADGRWDEQYF.

This clonotype was counted a few times. The V and J genes are TRBV20-1 and TRBJ1-2; D possibly corresponds to TRBD1 (5 bases). The CDR3 consists of 16 residues. The germline V gene encodes CDR1 DFQATT and CDR2 SNEGSKA (reference sequence). V was trimmed by 6 bases and J by 5 bases, leaving 25 bases between them. The CDR3 nucleotides read TGCAGTGCCCCCCCCGGCTGGGGGTCCCCCGAGTATGGCTACACCTTC. Protein: CSAPPGWGSPEYGYTF.

The chain uses TRBV9 and TRBJ2-1, with a tentative D call TRBD2 (5 bases). V shed 4 bases and J shed 0 bases, with 14 bases lying between them. The CDR3 loop spans 16 amino acids. Germline CDR1 and CDR2: SGDLS and YYNGEE. CDR3 sequence reads: CASSTGSGSSYNEQFF. As DNA, the CDR3 is TGTGCCAGCAGCACCGGAAGCGGAAGCTCCTACAATGAGCAGTTCTTC.

This chain uses TRBV4-1 with TRBJ1-2; D remains ambiguous. This CDR3 comprises 16 residues. The germline V and J ends were trimmed by 1 base and 6 bases, with 18 bases remaining between them. Germline V lookup: CDR1 MGHRA, CDR2 YSYEKL. The CDR3 region has the DNA TGCGCCAGCAGCCAAGCCGGACGGACGGATCTCAATGGCTACACCTTC. Protein sequence: CASSQAGRTDLNGYTF.

The V gene is TRBV4-1, the J gene TRBJ2-1; D is unresolved. This CDR3 is 12 amino acids long. The V end was cut by 2 bases, the J end by 10 bases, with 9 bases between. Germline V gene sequence: CDR1 MGHRA, CDR2 YSYEKL. This CDR3 is CASSQPLGEQFF. In DNA form, the CDR3 reads TGCGCCAGCAGCCAACCGCTAGGGGAGCAGTTCTTC.

As for this clonotype: The germline gene is not matched at one end of the junction; a read error may be the cause. The gene calls are TRBV7-3 and TRBJ2-1; D ambiguous. In germline, CDR1 is SGHTA, CDR2 FQGTGA. The CDR3 has 15 residues. The CDR3 sequence: CASGLGIEVRSEQFF. The CDR3 nucleotides are TGTGCCAGCGGCTTAGGCATCGAGGTCCGTAGTGAGCAGTTCTTC. Full variable domain (remainder filled in from reference TRBV7-3 and TRBJ2-1): GAGVSQTPSNKVTEKGKYVELRCDPISGHTALYWYRQSLGQGPEFLIYFQGTGAADDSGLPNDRFFAVRPEGSVSTLKIQRTERGDSAVYLCASGLGIEVRSEQFFGPGTRLTVL.